The source of this T cell receptor beta chain is a study of T cells after yellow fever vaccination. Study-wide background: SMART-Seq v4 Ultra Low Input prepared the low-cell-number fractions.

The study made its TCR cDNA through 5'RACE template switching. That step introduced a universal primer site along with UMIs. In TCRdb, the 5' RACE reads were re-called with MiXCR into one record per CDR3 protein. Among under 150,000 distinct CDR3 sequences, roughly 8.2% were seen once, and the ten largest hold about 0.73%. Germline CDR1 and CDR2: SGHKS and YYEKEE (reference sequence). CDR3 size: 15 residues. V dropped 4 bases and J dropped 6 bases, with 20 bases sitting between them. As regards this clonotype: Its antigen remains unknown.

Study-wide points: Subsequent to the booster, the majority of primary-vaccination clones reappeared (96% CD4, approximately 85% CD8).

V and J are TRBV5-5 and TRBJ2-7; D uncertain. The TCR sequence derives from a man aged 25-45 years who received the YFV17D yellow fever vaccine. Sequenced material: CD4+ T cells sorted from PBMCs, taken 5 days after the yellow fever booster vaccination. CDR3 bases: TGTGCCAGCAGCCCTGGGCTCCTCCGAAGGTCCGAGCAGTACTTC. It encodes CASSPGLLRRSEQYF.